The clone carrying this TCR beta chain was recorded once. The target antigen is unknown. The source of the sample is a study of cytomegalovirus exposure and HLA in healthy donors. Points from the study as a whole: Investigators reported over 150 TCR beta chains as tied to cytomegalovirus.

Germline V gene sequence: CDR1 SEHNR, CDR2 FQNEAQ (reference sequence). V gave up 6 bases and J gave up 0 bases; unmatched junction bases: 4. CDR3 size: 15 residues. The primer mix had 60 Vbeta and 13 Jbeta primers. Measured with immunoSEQ multiplex PCR; TCRdb has only the in-frame clones, and not every one. The profile shows approximately 100,000 clones, about 83% of them singletons. The receptor was isolated from a female donor in good health and CMV-seronegative. The V call is TRBV7-9, the J call TRBJ2-3; 9 bases are shared with TRBD2. The specimen was PBMCs. The CDR3 bases are TGTGCCAGCAGGGGGCTAGCGGGGAGCACAGATACGCAGTATTTT. Protein: CASRGLAGSTDTQYF.